Listed below are T cell receptor beta chains from one sample, sequenced in a study of shared clonotypes between healthy human individuals. Clones were sequenced by immunoSEQ multiplex PCR, and TCRdb holds only the in-frame ones, with some missing. This table holds around 600,000 clones, roughly 95% found once. The sequenced sample consisted of naive CD8+ T cells sorted from blood. Receptors were obtained from a woman aged 30 to 39 in good health. The CDR3 runs from the conserved cysteine through the conserved F or W. D genes are given only for firm matches. Expanded clones get a size class; other rows say once, few or many, or leave the size out.

d_gene,j_gene,v_gene,abundance,CDR3nt,CDR3aa
NA,TRBJ2-7,TRBV5-1,NA,TGCGCCAGCAGCTTGGTGGGGGACCCCTACGAGCAGTACTTC,CASSLVGDPYEQYF
NA,TRBJ1-1,TRBV5-1,NA,TGCGCCAGCAGCCAAGACCGGGCCAAAGGCGAGCAAGGAGCTTTCTTT,CASSQDRAKGEQGAFF
TRBD1,TRBJ2-7,TRBV7-2,NA,TGTGCCAGCAGTAACGACAGGGGCCCCTACGAGCAGTACTTC,CASSNDRGPYEQYF
NA,TRBJ2-2,TRBV29-1,NA,TGCAGCGTCGGCGTAGGCGGGGAGCTGTTTTTT,CSVGVGGELFF
NA,TRBJ1-5,TRBV28,NA,TGTGCCAGCAGTTCAGGTGTCTTCAGCAATCAGCCCCAGCATTTT,CASSSGVFSNQPQHF
NA,TRBJ1-1,TRBV6-6,few,TGTGCCAGCAGGAGGGACACAAGAAATGAAGCTTTCTTT,CASRRDTRNEAFF
NA,TRBJ2-1,TRBV5-1,NA,TGCGCCAGCAGCCGCTGGAGGGGAGAGAATGAGCAGTTCTTC,CASSRWRGENEQFF
TRBD1,TRBJ2-7,TRBV27,NA,TGTGCCAGCAGCCAAGGACAGGGATGGTACGAGCAGTACTTC,CASSQGQGWYEQYF
NA,TRBJ2-1,TRBV27,NA,TGTGCCAGCAGTTTAACAAGGGGCTCCTACAATGAGCAGTTCTTC,CASSLTRGSYNEQFF
NA,TRBJ1-1,TRBV5-1,NA,TGCGCCAGCAGCGGCAGGGAAGCCGGCACTGAAGCTTTCTTT,CASSGREAGTEAFF
NA,TRBJ2-1,TRBV4-2,NA,TGTGCCAGCAGCCCATTCCGGGGCGATGAGCAGTTCTTC,CASSPFRGDEQFF
NA,TRBJ1-1,TRBV14,NA,TGTGCCAGCAGCCACGGATGGGACACTGAAGCTTTCTTT,CASSHGWDTEAFF
TRBD1,TRBJ1-6,TRBV5-4,NA,TGTGCCAGCAGCCACCGGGACAGGGTTAATTCACCCCTCCACTTT,CASSHRDRVNSPLHF
TRBD1,TRBJ1-1,TRBV6-5,NA,TGTGCCAGCAGTTACTCGACAGGGGGAGTTGCTGAAGCTTTCTTT,CASSYSTGGVAEAFF
NA,TRBJ2-7,TRBV10-2,NA,TGCGCCACCAGGTGGGGGGACGAGCAGTACTTC,CATRWGDEQYF
TRBD1,TRBJ2-5,TRBV25-1,NA,TGTGCCAGCAGTGAGAACTCGGGACAGGGCTACCGAGAGACCCAGTACTTC,CASSENSGQGYRETQYF
NA,TRBJ2-7,TRBV19,NA,TGTGCCAGTAGTATTGGACATTCCTCCTACGAGCAGTACTTC,CASSIGHSSYEQYF
NA,TRBJ2-5,TRBV27,NA,TGTGCCAGCAGGGGAGGCAGGGAGACCCAGTACTTC,CASRGGRETQYF
NA,TRBJ1-2,TRBV28,NA,TGTGCCAGCAGTTTCAGGGAATTGACAGAATTTAACTATGGCTACACCTTC,CASSFRELTEFNYGYTF
NA,TRBJ1-2,TRBV27,NA,TGTGCCAGCAGTTTAATCGGTCAGGGGAATGGCTACACCTTC,CASSLIGQGNGYTF
NA,TRBJ2-2,TRBV27,once,TGTGCCAGCAGTTTAACCTCGAGTCTCTCCGGGGAGCTGTTTTTT,CASSLTSSLSGELFF
NA,TRBJ1-4,TRBV25-1,once,TGTGCCAGCAGCCCCGGGACGCCGGATGAAAAACTGTTTTTT,CASSPGTPDEKLFF
NA,TRBJ2-7,TRBV5-4,NA,TGTGCCAGCAGCTTGTGGGGGGGGGCCGGCGAGCAGTACTTC,CASSLWGGAGEQYF
TRBD2,TRBJ2-1,TRBV7-6,NA,TGTGCCAGCAGCCGGACACTAGCGGGCTCCTACAATGAGCAGTTCTTC,CASSRTLAGSYNEQFF
NA,TRBJ2-7,TRBV19,NA,TGTGCCAGTACAGGTGGACTGTCGTCCGACGAGCAGTACTTC,CASTGGLSSDEQYF
NA,TRBJ1-2,TRBV5-6,NA,TGTGCCAGCAGCCTACAGGGAGCCTATGGCTACACCTTC,CASSLQGAYGYTF
NA,TRBJ2-7,TRBV27,NA,TGTGCCTGCAAGCGGGGGACAGCCTACGAGCAGTACTTC,CACKRGTAYEQYF
NA,TRBJ2-1,TRBV28,NA,TGTGCCAGCAGTTTAGGTGGGACCGGGTACAATGAGCAGTTCTTC,CASSLGGTGYNEQFF
TRBD1,TRBJ2-7,TRBV7-9,NA,TGTGCCAGCAGCACCGGACAGGGGGAAGCCTACGAGCAGTACTTC,CASSTGQGEAYEQYF
TRBD2,TRBJ2-7,TRBV28,NA,TGTGCCAGCAGAACTAGCGGGAGGACATCCGAGCAGTACTTC,CASRTSGRTSEQYF
NA,TRBJ2-7,TRBV7-2,NA,TGTGCCAGCAGCTTAGGGCCAGGGGCCTACGAGCAGTACTTC,CASSLGPGAYEQYF
TRBD1,TRBJ2-6,TRBV5-4,NA,TGTGCCAGCAGTTGGGGACAGTCTTTCCTCTCTGGGGCCAACGTCCTGACTTTC,CASSWGQSFLSGANVLTF
NA,TRBJ1-1,TRBV5-6,NA,TGTGCCAGCAGCTCGGGACCGTTGGGCACTGAAGCTTTCTTT,CASSSGPLGTEAFF
NA,TRBJ2-3,TRBV9,NA,TGTGCCAGCAGCGTTATTAGCGGAAACACAGATACGCAGTATTTT,CASSVISGNTDTQYF
NA,TRBJ2-5,TRBV19,NA,TGTGCCAGTAGTGTACTCGGGTCGTGGCAAGAGACCCAGTACTTC,CASSVLGSWQETQYF
NA,TRBJ2-7,TRBV5-8,NA,TGTGCCAGCAGCTTGGGGGACACCCGCTACGAGCAGTACTTC,CASSLGDTRYEQYF
NA,TRBJ1-2,TRBV20-1,few,TGCAGTGCTAGAATGCCACGCGGCTACACCTTC,CSARMPRGYTF
NA,TRBJ1-5,TRBV10-3,NA,TGTGCCATCAGTGGAGTCTATGGGAATAGCAATCAGCCCCAGCATTTT,CAISGVYGNSNQPQHF
TRBD2,TRBJ2-1,TRBV4-1,NA,TGCGCCAGCAGCCAAGATTTCTACCAGCGGGAGGGCAATGAGCAGTTCTTC,CASSQDFYQREGNEQFF
TRBD2,TRBJ2-7,TRBV7-2,NA,TGTGCCAGCAGCTCCCATTCCGGACTAGCGGTATACGAGCAGTACTTC,CASSSHSGLAVYEQYF
NA,TRBJ2-1,TRBV5-4,NA,TGTGCCAGCAGCTTGATAGGAACGGGGGACCTCCCGTACAATGAGCAGTTCTTC,CASSLIGTGDLPYNEQFF
TRBD1,TRBJ1-1,TRBV4-1,NA,TGCGCCAGCAGCCAAGTAGTGGGACAGGGGTCCACTGAAGCTTTCTTT,CASSQVVGQGSTEAFF
NA,TRBJ1-1,TRBV5-5,NA,TGTGCCAGTAGCTTGGGGGCGACTGAAGCTTTCTTT,CASSLGATEAFF
NA,TRBJ2-7,TRBV7-6,NA,TGTGCCAGCAGCCCTCCCCAGGGCGAGCAGTACTTC,CASSPPQGEQYF
TRBD2,TRBJ2-2,TRBV6-5,NA,TGTGCCAGCAGGGGGACTAGCGTACACACCGGGGAGCTGTTTTTT,CASRGTSVHTGELFF
NA,TRBJ2-7,TRBV27,NA,TGTGCCAGCAGTCCGACAGGTGCTTACGGGCAGTACTTC,CASSPTGAYGQYF
TRBD2,TRBJ2-1,TRBV2,NA,TGTGCCAGCAGTCTCTATGGGACTAGCGGTTACAATGAGCAGTTCTTC,CASSLYGTSGYNEQFF
NA,TRBJ2-1,TRBV2,NA,TGTGCCAGCAGGGAACAGGGTCAAGAGCAGTTCTTC,CASREQGQEQFF
NA,TRBJ1-2,TRBV5-1,NA,TGCGCCAGCAGCTTGGGAGCGGGGTCTATCTCTGGCTACACCTTC,CASSLGAGSISGYTF
NA,TRBJ2-5,TRBV27,NA,TGTGCCAGCAGTTTATACCTTGGGTGGGAGCAGTACTTC,CASSLYLGWEQYF
TRBD1,TRBJ2-7,TRBV9,NA,TGTGCCAGCAGCCCGCGGACAGGGGGCCTCGAGCAGTACTTC,CASSPRTGGLEQYF
NA,TRBJ2-7,TRBV13,NA,TGTGCCAGCAGCCCACGATCGGGCTACGAGCAGTACTTC,CASSPRSGYEQYF